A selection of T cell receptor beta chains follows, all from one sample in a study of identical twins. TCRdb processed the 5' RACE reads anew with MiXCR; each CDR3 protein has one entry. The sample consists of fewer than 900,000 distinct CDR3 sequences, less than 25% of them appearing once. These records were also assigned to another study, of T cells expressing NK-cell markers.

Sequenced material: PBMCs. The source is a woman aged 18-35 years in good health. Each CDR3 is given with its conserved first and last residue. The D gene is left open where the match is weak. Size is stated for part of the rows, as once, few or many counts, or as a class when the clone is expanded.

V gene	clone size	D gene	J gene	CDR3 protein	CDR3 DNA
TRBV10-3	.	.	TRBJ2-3	CAISETDTQYF	TGTGCCATCAGTGAGACAGATACGCAGTATTTT
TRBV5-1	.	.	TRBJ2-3	CASRLYTDTQYF	TGCGCCAGCAGACTGTACACAGATACGCAGTATTTT
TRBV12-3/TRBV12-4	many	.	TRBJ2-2	CASSSYTFRGELFF	TGTGCCAGCAGTTCGTACACATTTCGAGGGGAGCTGTTTTTT
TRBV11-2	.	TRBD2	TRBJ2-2	CASGGLAGGELFF	TGTGCCAGCGGGGGACTAGCTGGCGGGGAGCTGTTTTTT
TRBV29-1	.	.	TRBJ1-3	CSVLFSGNTIYF	TGCAGCGTCTTGTTCTCTGGAAACACCATATATTTT
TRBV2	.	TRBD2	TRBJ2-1	CASILVDSGLAPFF	TGTGCCAGCATCCTGGTAGATTCGGGACTAGCGCCGTTCTTC
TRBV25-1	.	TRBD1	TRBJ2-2	CASSEQDRVIGELFF	TGTGCCAGCAGTGAGCAGGACAGGGTGATTGGGGAGCTGTTTTTT
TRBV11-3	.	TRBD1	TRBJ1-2	CASSRDSGYGYTF	TGTGCCAGCAGCAGGGACAGTGGCTATGGCTACACCTTC
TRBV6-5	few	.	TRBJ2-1	CASSYVGAYNEQFF	TGTGCCAGCAGTTACGTAGGAGCATACAATGAGCAGTTCTTC
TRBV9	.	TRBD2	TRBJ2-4	CASSVRGTSGPRDIQYF	TGTGCCAGCAGCGTTCGGGGGACTAGCGGGCCCCGGGACATTCAGTACTTC
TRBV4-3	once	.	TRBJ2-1	CASTYSVSEGNEQFF	TGCGCCAGCACCTATAGCGTGAGCGAGGGCAATGAGCAGTTCTTC
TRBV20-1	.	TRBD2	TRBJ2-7	CSAYIGGENYEQYF	TGCAGTGCTTATATCGGGGGGGAGAACTACGAGCAGTACTTC
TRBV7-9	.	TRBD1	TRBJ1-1	CASSLGSGRGVTEAFF	TGTGCCAGCAGCTTAGGGTCGGGCAGGGGGGTCACTGAAGCTTTCTTT
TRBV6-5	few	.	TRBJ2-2	CASSYRTPNTGELFF	TGTGCCAGCAGTTACCGCACACCGAACACCGGGGAGCTGTTTTTT
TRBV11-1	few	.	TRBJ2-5	CASSLALRSPSGQGRETQYF	TGTGCCAGCAGCTTAGCGCTAAGAAGCCCCTCGGGGCAGGGAAGAGAGACCCAGTACTTC
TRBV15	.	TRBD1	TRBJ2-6	CATRTGSVRSGANVLTF	TGTGCCACCAGGACAGGGTCGGTTCGCTCTGGGGCCAACGTCCTGACTTTC
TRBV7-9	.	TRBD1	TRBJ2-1	CASSAGSGQGAHNEQFF	TGTGCCAGCAGCGCGGGGAGCGGGCAGGGGGCCCACAATGAGCAGTTCTTC
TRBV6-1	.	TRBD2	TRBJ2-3	CASSREISGRSTDTQYF	TGTGCCAGCAGCCGAGAGATTAGCGGGAGAAGCACAGATACGCAGTATTTT
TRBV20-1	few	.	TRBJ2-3	CSASSRRLTDTQYF	TGCAGTGCCTCCTCCCGGCGGCTCACAGATACGCAGTATTTT
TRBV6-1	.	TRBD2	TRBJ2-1	CASRKLAGVNYEQFF	TGTGCCAGCAGAAAACTAGCGGGAGTTAACTATGAGCAGTTCTTC
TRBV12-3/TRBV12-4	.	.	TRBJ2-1	CASSNSAYNEQFF	TGTGCCAGCAGTAACAGTGCCTACAATGAGCAGTTCTTC
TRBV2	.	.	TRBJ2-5	CASSEDWTGQYF	TGTGCCAGCAGTGAGGACTGGACGGGCCAGTACTTC